The 13 T cell receptor beta chains in this list originate from one sample, sequenced in a study of CD8 T cells in seronegative destructive rheumatoid arthritis. Produced via immunoSEQ multiplex PCR; TCRdb's table is partial and in-frame only. The sample lists 10,000 to 15,000 clones, 75% to 90% occurring once. The sequenced material came from CD8+ T cells from blood. All receptors come from a woman aged 30-50 years with seronegative destructive rheumatoid arthritis.

The rearrangement joins TRBV4-1 to TRBJ2-5; D might be TRBD1 (6 bases). CDR1 is MGHRA, CDR2 YSYEKL, per germline. The CDR3 covers 18 residues. The V gene lost 3 bases and the J gene lost 2 bases, with 22 bases spanning the gap. The CDR3 DNA follows: TGCGCCAGCAGCCACCCGCGCCGGGACACTCTGCTTCAAGAGACCCAGTACTTC. Translating it yields CASSHPRRDTLLQETQYF.

V gene TRBV21-1 combines with J gene TRBJ2-7; TRBD2, as called in the table, went unchecked against the DNA. TRBV21-1 is a recognized pseudogene. The CDR3 sequence is 12 residues long. The CDR3 here is CASSKAEFRQYV. CDR3 DNA: TGTGCCAGCAGCAAAGCGGAGTTCCGGCAGTACGTC.

This sequence joins TRBV6-5 and TRBJ1-1; TRBD1 matches 8 bases. The trim removed 0 bases at V and 1 base at J, leaving 1 base unmatched. Germline CDR1 and CDR2: MNHEY and SVGAGI. The CDR3 has 15 residues. CDR3 bases: TGTGCCAGCAGTTACTCTGGGACAGGGAACACTGAAGCTTTCTTT. It codes for CASSYSGTGNTEAFF.

The chain has TRBV4-1 and TRBJ1-1, with 8 bases fitting TRBD1. The ends lost 1 base at V and 6 bases at J; junction bases unmatched: 16. The CDR3 runs 18 residues. Germline V gene sequence: CDR1 MGHRA, CDR2 YSYEKL. CDR3 region: CASSQAPGQGGGSPEAFF. CDR3 DNA: TGCGCCAGCAGCCAAGCCCCAGGACAGGGTGGAGGATCCCCTGAAGCTTTCTTT.

The V call is TRBV6-6, the J call TRBJ2-7; 7 nucleotides line up with TRBD1. CDR3 length equals 15 residues. The V and J ends lost 6 bases and 4 bases, in that order; junction bases with no gene match: 12. Germline V gives CDR1 MNHNY, CDR2 SVGAGI (reference sequence). As DNA, the CDR3 is TGTGCCAGCAGAAGTACCGGGACAGAGTTTTACGAGCAGTACTTC. Translating gives CASRSTGTEFYEQYF.

In its sample, this clone was seen once. V usage is TRBV19 and J usage is TRBJ1-1; a possible D gene is TRBD1 (6 bases). The V end was cut by 6 bases, the J end by 3 bases, with 14 bases between. The CDR3 is 14 residues long. Germline CDR1 reads LNHDA; CDR2 reads SQIVND (reference sequence). The CDR3 coding sequence is TGTGCCAGTAGGAAACAGGGCTATGACACTGAAGCTTTCTTT. Translating gives CASRKQGYDTEAFF.

The V call is TRBV4-1, the J call TRBJ2-7; possible D gene TRBD2, 5 bases. V lost 0 bases, J lost 2 bases, and 8 bases lay in between. CDR3 length: 14 amino acids. The V gene's germline CDR1 is MGHRA and CDR2 YSYEKL. The CDR3 nucleotides are TGCGCCAGCAGCCAAGAACTAGTAACCTACGAGCAGTACTTC. Its protein product is CASSQELVTYEQYF.

The J gene is TRBJ2-7, the V gene TRBV28, with D perhaps matching TRBD1 (6 bases). The CDR3 has 15 amino acids. V gave up 8 bases and J gave up 0 bases, with 17 bases separating them. CDR1 is MDHEN and CDR2 is SYDVKM in the germline V gene. CDR3 coding DNA: TGTGCCAGCCTGAACAACAGGGAGATCTCCTACGAGCAGTACTTC. Translating gives CASLNNREISYEQYF.

The V and J genes are TRBV4-1 and TRBJ1-4, with D maybe TRBD1 (5 bases). Trimming shortened V by 2 bases and J by 7 bases, and 20 bases separated the two germline ends. The CDR3 runs 17 residues. From germline, CDR1 is MGHRA and CDR2 YSYEKL. CDR3 residues: CASSQSLGGIVSEKLFF. DNA of the CDR3: TGCGCCAGCAGCCAAAGCCTCGGGGGGATCGTTAGTGAAAAACTGTTTTTT.

In DNA form, the CDR3 reads TGTGCCAGCAGCTACCCTAGCGGGGGCTCCTACAATGAGCAGTTCTTC. Encoded protein: CASSYPSGGSYNEQFF. The rearrangement uses TRBV5-4 and TRBJ2-1; 10 bases line up with TRBD2. J lost 0 bases, V lost 3 bases, and 3 bases had no gene match. The germline gives CDR1 SGHNT, CDR2 YYREEE (reference sequence). CDR3 length equals 16 residues.

This clone is classed as large. The gene calls are TRBV28 and TRBJ1-1, with 9 bases identical to TRBD1. Germline CDR1 and CDR2: MDHEN and SYDVKM. The length of the CDR3 is 16 residues. The V segment lost 5 bases and the J segment 7 bases; nucleotides outside the gene matches: 14. The CDR3 DNA follows: TGTGCCAGCAGTCCTATGGACGACAGGGGGTCGTGTGAAGCTTTCTTT. Translating it yields CASSPMDDRGSCEAFF.

The chain uses TRBV6-5 and TRBJ2-1; maybe TRBD2 (5 bases). Trimming took 5 bases from V and 7 from J, leaving 15 bases between them. The CDR3 extends over 14 amino acids. Germline V gene lookup returns CDR1 MNHEY and CDR2 SVGAGI. CDR3 in DNA: TGTGCCAGCAGTCTCTCCTGGACTGCAAATGAGCAGTTCTTC. Translated, it gives CASSLSWTANEQFF.

The rearrangement uses TRBV19 and TRBJ2-7, with D perhaps TRBD1 (6 bases). Trimming left V 3 bases short and J 1 base short, with 10 bases between. The CDR3 runs 14 residues. CDR1 is LNHDA, CDR2 SQIVND, per germline (reference sequence). This CDR3 reads CASSITGNSYEQYF. Written as DNA, the CDR3 is TGTGCCAGTAGTATTACAGGGAATTCCTACGAGCAGTACTTC. The full variable domain, completed using reference TRBV19 and TRBJ2-7, is DGGITQSPKYLFRKEGQNVTLSCEQNLNHDAMYWYRQDPGQGLRLIYYSQIVNDFQKGDIAEGYSVSREKKESFPLTVTSAQKNPTAFYLCASSITGNSYEQYFGPGTRLTVT.